Given below is one T cell receptor beta chain in context. Its antigen is unknown. The data were taken from a study of cytomegalovirus exposure and HLA in healthy donors. Whole-study findings and limits: Indistinguishability led to the exclusion of some V segments, TRBV6-2 and TRBV6-3 included. A later look showed TCR association rates differing by HLA locus, highest for DRB1 and lowest for HLA-C. Sequence variants that were highly shared formed a cluster that was likely a sequencing artifact.

Germline V gene data show CDR1 as GTSNPN and CDR2 as SVGIG (reference sequence). Trimming at V came to 6 bases and at J to 7 bases, leaving 10 bases not matched to a gene. The CDR3 sequence is 14 residues long. PCR primers comprised 60 Vbeta and 13 Jbeta primers. Profiled with immunoSEQ multiplex PCR; TCRdb holds only in-frame clones, not every one. The data hold about 160,000 clones, with around 83% observed a single time. The rearrangement uses TRBV30 and TRBJ2-7, with 12 bases matching TRBD1. The sample taken for sequencing was PBMCs. The receptor was isolated from a man younger than 30 in good health and CMV-seropositive. The CDR3 DNA is TGTGCCTGCTTACCCGGGACAGGGGGCCGTGAGCAGTACTTC. Its protein product is CACLPGTGGREQYF.